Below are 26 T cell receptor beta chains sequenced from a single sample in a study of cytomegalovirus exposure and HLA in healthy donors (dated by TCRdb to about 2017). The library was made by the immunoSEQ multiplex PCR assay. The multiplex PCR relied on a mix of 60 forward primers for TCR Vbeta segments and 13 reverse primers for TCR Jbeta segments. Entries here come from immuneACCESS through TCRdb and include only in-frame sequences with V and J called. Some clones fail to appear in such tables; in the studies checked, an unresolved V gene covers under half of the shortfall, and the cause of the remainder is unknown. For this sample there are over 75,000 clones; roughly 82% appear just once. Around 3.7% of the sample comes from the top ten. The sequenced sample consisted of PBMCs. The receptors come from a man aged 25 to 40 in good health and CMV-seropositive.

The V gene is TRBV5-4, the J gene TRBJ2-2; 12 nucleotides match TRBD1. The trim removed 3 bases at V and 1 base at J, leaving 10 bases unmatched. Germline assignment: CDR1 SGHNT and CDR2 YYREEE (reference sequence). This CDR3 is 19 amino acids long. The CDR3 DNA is TGTGCCAGCAGCTCACCCGGGACAGGGGGCTCCGAGAACACCGGGGAGCTGTTTTTT. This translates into CASSSPGTGGSENTGELFF.

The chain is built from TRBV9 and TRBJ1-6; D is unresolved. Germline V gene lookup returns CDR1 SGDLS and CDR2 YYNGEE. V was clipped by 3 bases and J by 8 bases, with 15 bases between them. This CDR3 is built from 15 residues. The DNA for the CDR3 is TGTGCCAGCAGCGGGCATGATGAGCGAGATTCACCCCTCCACTTT. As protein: CASSGHDERDSPLHF. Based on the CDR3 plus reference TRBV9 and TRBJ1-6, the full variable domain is DSGVTQTPKHLITATGQRVTLRCSPRSGDLSVYWYQQSLDQGLQFLIQYYNGEERAKGNILERFSAQQFPDLHSELNLSSLELGDSALYFCASSGHDERDSPLHFGNGTRLTVT.

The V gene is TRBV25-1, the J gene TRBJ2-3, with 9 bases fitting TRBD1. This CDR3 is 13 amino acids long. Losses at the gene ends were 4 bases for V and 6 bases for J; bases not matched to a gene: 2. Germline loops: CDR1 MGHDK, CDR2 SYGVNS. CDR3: CASSAGTGDTQYF. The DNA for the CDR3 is TGTGCCAGCAGTGCCGGGACAGGGGATACGCAGTATTTT.

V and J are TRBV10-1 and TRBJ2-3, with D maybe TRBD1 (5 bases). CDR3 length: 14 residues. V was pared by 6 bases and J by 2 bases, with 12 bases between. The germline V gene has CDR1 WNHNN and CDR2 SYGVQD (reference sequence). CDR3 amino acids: CASSGHLYTDTQYF. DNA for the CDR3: TGCGCCAGCAGCGGACACCTCTACACAGATACGCAGTATTTT.

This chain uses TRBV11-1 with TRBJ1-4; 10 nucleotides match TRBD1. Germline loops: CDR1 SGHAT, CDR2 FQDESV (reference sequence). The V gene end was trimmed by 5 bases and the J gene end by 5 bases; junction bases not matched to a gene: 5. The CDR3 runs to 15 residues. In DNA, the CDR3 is TGTGCCAGCAGCACGAGGGACAGGGGAAATGAAAAACTGTTTTTT. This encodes CASSTRDRGNEKLFF.

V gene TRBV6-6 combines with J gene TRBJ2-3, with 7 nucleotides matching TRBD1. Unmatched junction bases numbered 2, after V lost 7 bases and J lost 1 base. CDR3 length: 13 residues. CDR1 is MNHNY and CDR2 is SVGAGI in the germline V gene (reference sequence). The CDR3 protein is CASNRGGTDTQYF. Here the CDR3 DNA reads TGTGCCAGCAACAGGGGCGGCACAGATACGCAGTATTTT.

CDR3 bases: TGCAGCGTCGCGGCCCTGGGACAGTTTTATATGAACACTGAAGCTTTCTTT. Its protein product is CSVAALGQFYMNTEAFF. V usage is TRBV29-1 and J usage is TRBJ1-1; 7 bases align to TRBD1. The V and J ends lost 6 bases and 0 bases, in that order; junction bases with no gene match: 16. Germline V gene data show CDR1 as SQVTM and CDR2 as ANQGSEA. CDR3 length: 17 residues.

Written as DNA, the CDR3 is TGTGCCACCAGCAGAGAGACAGGGGGCCGCTACGAGCAGTACTTC. This sequence encodes CATSRETGGRYEQYF. V gene TRBV15 combines with J gene TRBJ2-7; the match to TRBD1 covers 10 bases. The V gene end was trimmed by 0 bases and the J gene end by 3 bases; junction bases not matched to a gene: 2. The CDR3 totals 15 residues. The V gene's germline CDR1 is LNHNV and CDR2 YYDKDF (reference sequence).

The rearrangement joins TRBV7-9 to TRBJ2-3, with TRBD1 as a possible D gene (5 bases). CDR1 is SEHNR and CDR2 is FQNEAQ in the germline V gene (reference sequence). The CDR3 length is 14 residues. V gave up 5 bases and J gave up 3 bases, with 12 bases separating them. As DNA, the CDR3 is TGTGCCAGCAGCCCCACAGGCCGAACAGATACGCAGTATTTT. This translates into CASSPTGRTDTQYF.

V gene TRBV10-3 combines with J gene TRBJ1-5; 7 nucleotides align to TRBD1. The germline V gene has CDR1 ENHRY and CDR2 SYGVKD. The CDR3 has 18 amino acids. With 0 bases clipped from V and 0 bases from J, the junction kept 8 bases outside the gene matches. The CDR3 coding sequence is TGTGCCATCAGTGAGTCGGCCGGGACAGTCACTAGCAATCAGCCCCAGCATTTT. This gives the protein CAISESAGTVTSNQPQHF.

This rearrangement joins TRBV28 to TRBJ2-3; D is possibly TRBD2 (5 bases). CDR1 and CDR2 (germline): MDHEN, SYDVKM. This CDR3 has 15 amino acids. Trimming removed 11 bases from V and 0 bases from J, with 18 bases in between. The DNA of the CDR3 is TGTGCCTCTCGATTAATAGCGTCGAGCACAGATACGCAGTATTTT. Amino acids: CASRLIASSTDTQYF.

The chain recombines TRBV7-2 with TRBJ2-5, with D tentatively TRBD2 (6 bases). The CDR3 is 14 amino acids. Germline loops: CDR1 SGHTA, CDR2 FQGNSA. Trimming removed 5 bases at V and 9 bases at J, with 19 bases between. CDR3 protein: CASSVPGAGLAQYF. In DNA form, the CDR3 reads TGTGCCAGCAGCGTTCCGGGAGCTGGGTTGGCCCAGTACTTC. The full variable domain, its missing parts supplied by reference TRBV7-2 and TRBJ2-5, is GAGVSQSPSNKVTEKGKDVELRCDPISGHTALYWYRQSLGQGLEFLIYFQGNSAPDKSGLPSDRFSAERTGGSVSTLTIQRTQQEDSAVYLCASSVPGAGLAQYFGPGTRLLVL.

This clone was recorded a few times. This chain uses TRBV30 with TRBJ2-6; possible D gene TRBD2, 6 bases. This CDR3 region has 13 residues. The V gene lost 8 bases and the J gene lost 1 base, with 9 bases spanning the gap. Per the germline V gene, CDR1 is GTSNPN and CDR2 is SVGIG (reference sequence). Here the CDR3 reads CAAGFSGANVLTF. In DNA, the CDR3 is TGTGCCGCGGGGTTTTCTGGGGCCAACGTCCTGACTTTC.

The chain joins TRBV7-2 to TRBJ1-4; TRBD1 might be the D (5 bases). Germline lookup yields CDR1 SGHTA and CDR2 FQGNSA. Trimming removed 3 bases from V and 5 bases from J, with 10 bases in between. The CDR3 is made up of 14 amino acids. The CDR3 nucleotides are TGTGCCAGCAGCTTCCAGGGCCTAAATGAAAAACTGTTTTTT. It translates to CASSFQGLNEKLFF.

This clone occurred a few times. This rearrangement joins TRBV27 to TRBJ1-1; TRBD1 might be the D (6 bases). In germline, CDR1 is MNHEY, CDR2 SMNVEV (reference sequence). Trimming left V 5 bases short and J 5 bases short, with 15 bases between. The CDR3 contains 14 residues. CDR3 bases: TGTGCCAGCAGTCAAAGTAGCGGGACAACTGAAGCTTTCTTT. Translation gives CASSQSSGTTEAFF.

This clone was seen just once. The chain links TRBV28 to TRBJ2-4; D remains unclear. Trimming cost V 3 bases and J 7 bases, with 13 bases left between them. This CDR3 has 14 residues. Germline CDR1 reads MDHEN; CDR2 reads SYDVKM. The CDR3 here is CASSFVAGTNIQYF. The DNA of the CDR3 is TGTGCCAGCAGTTTCGTTGCAGGCACCAACATTCAGTACTTC.

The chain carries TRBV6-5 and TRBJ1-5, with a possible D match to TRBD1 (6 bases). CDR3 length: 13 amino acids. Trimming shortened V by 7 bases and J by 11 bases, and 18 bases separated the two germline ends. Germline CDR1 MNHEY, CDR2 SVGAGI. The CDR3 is CASTNYLGGSQHF. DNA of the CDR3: TGTGCCAGCACAAACTATTTAGGGGGATCCCAGCATTTT.

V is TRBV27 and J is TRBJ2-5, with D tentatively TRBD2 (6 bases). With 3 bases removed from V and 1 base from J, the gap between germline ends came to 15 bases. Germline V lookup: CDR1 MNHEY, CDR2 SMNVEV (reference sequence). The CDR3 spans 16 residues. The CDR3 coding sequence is TGTGCCAGCAGTTTTCGGGGGAATTCCCTCCAAGAGACCCAGTACTTC. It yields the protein CASSFRGNSLQETQYF.

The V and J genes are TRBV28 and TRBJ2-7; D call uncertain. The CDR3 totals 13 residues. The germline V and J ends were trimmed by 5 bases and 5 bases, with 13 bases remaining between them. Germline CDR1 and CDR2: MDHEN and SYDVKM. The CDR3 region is CASSIQVLHEQYF. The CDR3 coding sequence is TGTGCCAGCAGTATCCAGGTTCTCCACGAGCAGTACTTC. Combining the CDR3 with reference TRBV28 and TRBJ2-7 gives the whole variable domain DVKVTQSSRYLVKRTGEKVFLECVQDMDHENMFWYRQDPGLGLRLIYFSYDVKMKEKGDIPEGYSVSREKKERFSLILESASTNQTSMYLCASSIQVLHEQYFGPGTRLTVT.

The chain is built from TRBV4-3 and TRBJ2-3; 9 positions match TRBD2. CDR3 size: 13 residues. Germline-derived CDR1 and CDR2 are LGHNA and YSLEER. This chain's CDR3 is CATAGGPANTQYF. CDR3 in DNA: TGCGCGACGGCGGGAGGGCCAGCGAATACGCAGTATTTT.

The CDR3 DNA reads as TGTGCCAGCAGCCAGGGACTAGCGGGAGGTTATGCGACCCAGTACTTC. Translating gives CASSQGLAGGYATQYF. The rearrangement links TRBV7-8 to TRBJ2-5; 15 nucleotides agree with TRBD2. Germline V gives CDR1 SGHVS, CDR2 FQNEAQ. With V trimmed by 5 bases and J by 7 bases, 8 bases remained unmatched. This CDR3 has 16 residues.

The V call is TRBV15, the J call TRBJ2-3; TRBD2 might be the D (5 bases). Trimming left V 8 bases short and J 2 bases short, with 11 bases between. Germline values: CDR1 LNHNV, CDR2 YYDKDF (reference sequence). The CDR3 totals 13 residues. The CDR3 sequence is CATGAVATDTQYF. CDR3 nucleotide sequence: TGTGCCACCGGAGCGGTTGCCACAGATACGCAGTATTTT.

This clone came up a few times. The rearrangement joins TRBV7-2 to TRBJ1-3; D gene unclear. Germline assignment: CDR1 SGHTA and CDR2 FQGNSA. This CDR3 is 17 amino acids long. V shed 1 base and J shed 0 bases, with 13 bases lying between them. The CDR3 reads CASSLGAGEGSGNTIYF. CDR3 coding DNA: TGTGCCAGCAGCTTAGGGGCAGGCGAGGGCTCTGGAAACACCATATATTTT.

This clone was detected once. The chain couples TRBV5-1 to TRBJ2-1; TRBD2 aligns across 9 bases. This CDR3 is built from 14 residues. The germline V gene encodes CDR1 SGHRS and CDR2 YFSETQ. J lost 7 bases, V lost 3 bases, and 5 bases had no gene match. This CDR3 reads CASSSGLAKNEQFF. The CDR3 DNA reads TGCGCCAGCAGCTCCGGACTAGCGAAGAATGAGCAGTTCTTC.

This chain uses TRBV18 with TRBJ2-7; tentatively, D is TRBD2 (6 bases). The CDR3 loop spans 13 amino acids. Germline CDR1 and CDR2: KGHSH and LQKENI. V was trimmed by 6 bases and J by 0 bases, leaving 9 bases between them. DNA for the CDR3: TGTGCCAGCTCCGGGGGTAGCTCCTACGAGCAGTACTTC. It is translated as CASSGGSSYEQYF.

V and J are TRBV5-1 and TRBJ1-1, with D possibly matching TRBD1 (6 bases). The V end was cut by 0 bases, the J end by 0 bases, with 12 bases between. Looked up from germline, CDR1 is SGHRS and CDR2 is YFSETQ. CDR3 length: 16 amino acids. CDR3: CASSLATGYMNTEAFF. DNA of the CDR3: TGCGCCAGCAGCTTGGCCACAGGGTACATGAACACTGAAGCTTTCTTT.